These T cell receptor beta chains were read from a single sample in a study of cytomegalovirus exposure and HLA in healthy donors. The table came from immunoSEQ multiplex PCR; TCRdb's copy has only in-frame clones and leaves some out. The sample comprises under 250,000 clones, around 86% of which are singletons, and more than 8.5% rests with the top ten. The sequenced material came from PBMCs. The receptors shown here come from a woman aged 45-65 years in good health and CMV-seropositive. CDR3s leave out the opening cysteine and the closing phenylalanine or tryptophan.

V	J	CDR3
TRBV19	TRBJ2-1	ASSARGGLGNEQF
TRBV7-3	TRBJ2-1	ASSLSAGAHNEQF
TRBV12-5	TRBJ2-3	ASGFSVPDTQY
TRBV29-1	TRBJ2-6	SVVGGRTAGANVLT
TRBV27	TRBJ1-5	ASSRDSRYSNQPQH
TRBV7-2	TRBJ2-7	ASSPQGPGWEQY
TRBV4-2	TRBJ2-1	ASSHKVAQEYEQF
TRBV7-2	TRBJ1-6	ASSLAGSYNSPLH
TRBV10-3	TRBJ2-5	AISELRGETQY
TRBV18	TRBJ1-2	ASSLDQRQGLGYT
TRBV6-1	TRBJ1-2	ASTGTGTINYGYT
TRBV10-3	TRBJ2-7	AISPIIGQGEQY
TRBV14	TRBJ1-2	ASSQDMTGRLNGYT
TRBV9	TRBJ2-7	ASSVGTAYEQY
TRBV4-2	TRBJ1-2	ASSQRIDSSRTNYGYT
TRBV6-1	TRBJ2-7	ASSEVGRGLGEQY
TRBV21-1	TRBJ2-7	ASSNRDLAFEQY
TRBV14	TRBJ2-1	ASSVLAGVANEQF
TRBV29-1	TRBJ2-5	SVEIGGLGEQY
TRBV7-9	TRBJ1-2	SSSPRTGGFGYT
TRBV19	TRBJ1-2	ASSIRTALFDGYT
TRBV6-1	TRBJ1-5	ASSEAPFTLAQH
TRBV2	TRBJ1-4	ASSDRFATNEKLF
TRBV10-3	TRBJ2-5	AISELPGREQY
TRBV5-4	TRBJ1-1	ASSLQGGNTEAF
TRBV18	TRBJ1-1	ASSRQGGDTEAF
TRBV6-1	TRBJ1-1	ASSVWQSEAF
TRBV5-4	TRBJ2-5	ASSTDRGRGETQY
TRBV4-2	TRBJ2-1	ASSRRTGLATYEQF
TRBV4-1	TRBJ2-5	ASSRTDRELETQY
TRBV10-3	TRBJ2-5	AIRPGQKETQY
TRBV2	TRBJ1-5	ASSEGRQNQPQH
TRBV13	TRBJ2-3	ASSLDRGATDTQY
TRBV9	TRBJ1-2	ASSDDSYGYT
TRBV6-4	TRBJ1-1	ASSDYDGTAEWLNTEAF